The T cell receptor beta chain under discussion was sequenced for a study of blood T cell repertoires in COVID-19. Across the whole study: Material from acute and convalescent COVID-19 was sourced from the United States, Italy and Spain. PBMCs, B-cell-depleted T cells, or T cells were the source of the cDNA or gDNA that made up the material.

Authors' analysis steps: Amplification of reference gene primers was used by the study to estimate nucleated cell counts. TCRdb's copy holds only in-frame clones and misses some; the assay was immunoSEQ multiplex PCR. Clone size and V and J calls were adopted from that table, with D and trimming inferred from the DNA. Of around 130,000 clones detected, more than 70% appear once; the ten largest clones hold roughly 7.3%. Trimming left V 3 bases short and J 4 bases short, with 13 bases between. The CDR3 consists of 14 residues. Germline V gene sequence: CDR1 ENHRY, CDR2 SYGVKD. This clonotype was sampled from a human donor in a cohort sampled during active COVID-19. Sequencing was carried out using peripheral blood. The J gene is TRBJ2-7, the V gene TRBV10-3; possible D gene TRBD1, 6 bases. The CDR3 DNA reads TGTGCCATCAGTGACCCGGTGGGGGCTTACGAGCAGTACTTC. It yields the protein CAISDPVGAYEQYF.